Listed below are T cell receptor beta chains from one sample, sequenced in a study of long-term antiretroviral therapy in people with HIV. Clones were sequenced by immunoSEQ multiplex PCR, and TCRdb holds only the in-frame ones, with some missing. The data show roughly 30,000 clones, about 93% seen once. The material sequenced was unsorted PBMCs, taken roughly 6.5 years after starting antiretroviral therapy. Receptors originate from a woman aged 40 to 55 with HIV. Both conserved end residues are part of each CDR3. The D gene is left open where the match is weak. Clone size appears in some rows only: once, few, many, or a class for an expanded clone.

-,TRBJ2-1,TRBV6-1,-,CASSEGGEAYNEQFF,TGTGCCAGCAGTGAAGGCGGGGAGGCTTACAATGAGCAGTTCTTC
-,TRBJ1-1,TRBV4-3,-,CASSQAGGSLGTEAFF,TGCGCCAGCAGCCAAGCGGGTGGGTCGCTAGGCACTGAAGCTTTCTTT
-,TRBJ1-2,TRBV2,TRBD1,CASSERRDSSSGYTF,TGTGCCAGCAGTGAAAGGCGGGACAGTTCTTCTGGCTACACCTTC
once,TRBJ2-7,TRBV19,TRBD1,CASTLRVSGQGDDYEQYF,TGTGCCAGTACCCTACGGGTTTCAGGACAGGGGGATGACTACGAGCAGTACTTC
-,TRBJ2-7,TRBV14,-,CASSRLADYEQYF,TGTGCCAGCAGTCGCTTGGCGGACTACGAGCAGTACTTC
few,TRBJ1-1,TRBV5-1,-,CASFSDGGGTEAFF,TGCGCCAGCTTCTCCGACGGAGGCGGCACTGAAGCTTTCTTT
-,TRBJ2-7,TRBV11-2,-,CASAPGGLGSYEQYF,TGTGCCAGCGCCCCCGGGGGGCTTGGGTCCTACGAGCAGTACTTC
-,TRBJ2-7,TRBV6-5,TRBD1,CASRQGQNNYEQYF,TGTGCCAGCAGGCAGGGACAGAATAACTACGAGCAGTACTTC
-,TRBJ2-7,TRBV7-6,-,CASSLSAGTYEQYF,TGTGCCAGCAGCTTAAGCGCCGGAACCTACGAGCAGTACTTC
once,TRBJ1-2,TRBV6-5,TRBD1,CASSNRDRGLSGYTF,TGTGCCAGCAGCAACCGGGACAGGGGGCTCAGTGGCTACACCTTC
-,TRBJ2-7,TRBV5-4,TRBD2,CASSFMGGGSYEQYF,TGTGCCAGCAGCTTCATGGGGGGGGGCTCCTACGAGCAGTACTTC
-,TRBJ1-1,TRBV5-5,-,CASSLARAPITEAFF,TGTGCCAGCAGCTTGGCGCGAGCGCCTATCACTGAAGCTTTCTTT
-,TRBJ1-3,TRBV13,-,CASSPRESSGNTIYF,TGTGCCAGCAGCCCGAGGGAGAGCTCTGGAAACACCATATATTTT
few,TRBJ1-6,TRBV19,-,CASTWGREDSPLHF,TGTGCCAGTACGTGGGGGAGAGAGGATTCACCCCTCCACTTT
-,TRBJ2-7,TRBV30,-,CAGTTGGYEQYF,TGTGCCGGAACGACAGGAGGATACGAGCAGTACTTC
-,TRBJ2-3,TRBV7-2,TRBD1,CASSRGQGGTDTQYF,TGTGCCAGCAGCAGGGGACAGGGTGGGACAGATACGCAGTATTTT
-,TRBJ1-1,TRBV4-3,-,CASSQDQGGGTEAFF,TGCGCCAGCAGCCAAGATCAGGGTGGTGGCACTGAAGCTTTCTTT
-,TRBJ2-3,TRBV9,-,CASSVGWGALSTDTQYF,TGTGCCAGCAGCGTAGGGTGGGGAGCCCTTAGCACAGATACGCAGTATTTT
-,TRBJ2-2,TRBV5-6,TRBD1,CASSSLGQAGELFF,TGTGCCAGCAGCTCGCTTGGACAGGCCGGGGAGCTGTTTTTT
-,TRBJ2-6,TRBV7-2,-,CASSGAGANVLTF,TGTGCCAGCAGCGGCGCTGGGGCCAACGTCCTGACTTTC
-,TRBJ2-3,TRBV7-2,-,CASSHRVAGVYPSTDTQYF,TGTGCCAGCAGCCACAGGGTGGCGGGGGTGTACCCTAGCACAGATACGCAGTATTTT